Following are 2 T cell receptor beta chains from one sample sequenced in a study of blood T cells in healthy people across ages (dated by TCRdb to about 2015). Library generation was performed with 5' RACE. The instrument given in TCRdb is Illumina HiSeq 2500. The second PCR ran for roughly 6 to 11 cycles and used a J-beta primer mix along with a sample-barcoded 5' primer. TCRdb ran its own pipeline on the public reads, namely fastp trimming at Q25 and MiXCR clone calling, and kept in-frame beta chains. Entries are consolidated by CDR3 protein sequence, retaining the most common genes and DNA. For this sample there are about 1,400,000 distinct CDR3 sequences; roughly 60% appear just once. The top ten constitute 6.7% of the sample. The sample taken for sequencing was blood. These receptors were obtained from a young man in good health.

V and J are TRBV29-1 and TRBJ2-4; 7 bases are a match to TRBD1. The J call may be incorrect, as the DNA end agrees better with TRBJ2-7. This CDR3 region has 12 residues. Germline CDR1 is SQVTM and CDR2 is ANQGSEA. The CDR3 here is CSVASRGNEQYF. The CDR3 nucleotides read TGCAGCGTTGCAAGCAGGGGGAACGAGCAGTACTTC.

The table lists this clonotype with a few counts. The rearrangement uses TRBV29-1 and TRBJ2-7; 7 bases map to TRBD2. This CDR3 region has 13 residues. Germline V CDR1 and CDR2: SQVTM, ANQGSEA. The chain's CDR3 is CSAGGSLSYEQYF. The CDR3 nucleotides read TGCTCGGCCGGGGGGTCCCTCTCCTACGAGCAGTACTTC.